The 10 T cell receptor beta chains given below trace back to one sample, sequenced in a study of blood T cells in healthy people across ages. A J-beta primer mix and a sample-barcoded 5' primer were used in a second PCR of about 7 to 12 cycles. TCRdb fed the 5' RACE reads into MiXCR, producing one record per CDR3 protein. The sample has some 1.4 million distinct CDR3 sequences; around 39% are singletons. Sequenced material: blood. These TCRs come from a woman in her late teens or twenties in good health.

This clonotype was counted once. V usage is TRBV27 and J usage is TRBJ2-1, with TRBD2 identical over 11 bases. The J call may be incorrect, as the DNA end agrees better with TRBJ2-7. The CDR3 is 17 amino acids. CDR1 MNHEY and CDR2 SMNVEV come from the germline V gene (reference sequence). CDR3 nucleotide sequence: TGTGCCAGCAGACTTTCACTAGCGGGAGCCCGCATTGACGAGCAGTACTTC. Amino acids: CASRLSLAGARIDEQYF.

Many counts were recorded for this clonotype. The chain links TRBV7-6 to TRBJ2-7; 10 nucleotides match TRBD2. The germline V gene encodes CDR1 SGHVS and CDR2 FNYEAQ. The CDR3 runs to 15 residues. Trimming at V came to 0 bases and at J to 4 bases, leaving 3 bases not matched to a gene. The CDR3, as DNA: TGTGCCAGCAGCTTAGCGCTAGCGGGGGATTACGAGCAGTACTTC. This encodes CASSLALAGDYEQYF.

This clonotype was counted at least ten times. The CDR3 nucleotides are TGTGCCAGCAGCCGAGGGCAGGGGGTCTACGAGCAGTACTTC. Protein: CASSRGQGVYEQYF. V gene TRBV12-3 or TRBV12-4 combines with J gene TRBJ2-7, with TRBD1 identical over 7 bases. Trimming removed 6 bases from V and 3 bases from J; junction bases left unmatched: 8. The CDR3 loop spans 14 amino acids.

This clonotype was observed a few times. CDR3 in amino acids: CASSQDEVAVSSYNEQFF. The CDR3, as DNA: TGCGCCAGCAGCCAAGATGAGGTAGCGGTGAGCTCCTACAATGAGCAGTTCTTC. V usage is TRBV4-1 and J usage is TRBJ2-1; D may be TRBD2 (6 bases). V was trimmed by 0 bases and J by 0 bases, leaving 15 bases between them. The CDR3 is 18 amino acids. Germline CDR1 is MGHRA and CDR2 is YSYEKL.

This clonotype was detected a few times. The rearrangement links TRBV5-1 to TRBJ2-1, with D unclear. CDR3 length equals 13 residues. Trimming took off 4 bases at V and 5 bases at J, with 10 bases between the two ends. Germline-derived CDR1 and CDR2 are SGHRS and YFSETQ. Here the CDR3 DNA reads TGCGCCAGCAGCGCGGACGAAAACAATGAGCAGTTCTTC. It specifies CASSADENNEQFF.

This clonotype was seen only once. The genes are TRBV5-1 and TRBJ1-3; TRBD1 might be the D (5 bases). The V gene's germline CDR1 is SGHRS and CDR2 YFSETQ. The CDR3 has 14 amino acids. V lost 4 bases, J lost 8 bases, and 16 bases lay in between. CDR3 protein: CASSPDPGRDTIYF. CDR3 bases: TGCGCCAGCAGCCCAGACCCGGGGCGGGACACCATATATTTT.

V and J are TRBV30 and TRBJ2-1; the match to TRBD2 covers 13 bases. The germline CDR1 and CDR2 sequences are GTSNPN and SVGIG (reference sequence). The CDR3 length is 14 residues. V was pared by 3 bases and J by 6 bases, with 2 bases of the junction left unmatched. CDR3 coding DNA: TGTGCCTGGAGACTAGCGGGGGGGACCAATGAGCAGTTCTTC. It translates to CAWRLAGGTNEQFF.

The V call is TRBV10-3, the J call TRBJ1-5; 8 nucleotides match TRBD1. This CDR3 region has 16 residues. V shed 6 bases and J 0 bases; nucleotides not matched to a gene: 7. Germline-derived CDR1 and CDR2 are ENHRY and SYGVKD. The CDR3 region is CAISAGQVDSNQPQHF. Written as DNA, the CDR3 is TGTGCCATCAGCGCGGGACAGGTAGATAGCAATCAGCCCCAGCATTTT.

In this sample, this clonotype turned up a few times. The chain has TRBV12-3 or TRBV12-4 and TRBJ2-5, with D hard to call. Trimming stripped 6 bases from V and 11 bases from J, with 19 bases between. The CDR3 sequence is 13 residues long. The CDR3 sequence is CASRGPGSLEQYF. The CDR3 DNA reads TGTGCCAGCAGGGGTCCCGGGTCTTTGGAGCAGTACTTC.

This clonotype was counted between two and nine times. The chain couples TRBV10-1 to TRBJ2-5; the D gene is possibly TRBD1 (5 bases). The ends were cut back, 3 bases at V and 9 bases at J, with 11 bases in the middle. CDR1 is WNHNN and CDR2 is SYGVQD in the germline V gene (reference sequence). The length of the CDR3 is 12 residues. The CDR3 sequence is CASSDRALPQYF. The CDR3 DNA follows: TGCGCCAGCAGTGACAGGGCCCTACCCCAGTACTTC.